Presented here are 4 T cell receptor beta chains from one specimen sequenced in a study of blood T cells in healthy people across ages. It was with a sample-barcoded 5' primer and a J-beta primer mix that a second PCR of roughly 7 to 12 cycles was run. TCRdb re-called the 5' RACE reads through MiXCR, storing one row per CDR3 protein. The table shows some 710,000 distinct CDR3 sequences, with 22% occurring only once. Material: blood. All receptors come from a man in his sixties or seventies in good health.

V and J are TRBV15 and TRBJ2-5; D not certain. The J call may be incorrect, as the DNA end agrees better with TRBJ2-1. Germline V lookup: CDR1 LNHNV, CDR2 YYDKDF (reference sequence). This CDR3 is built from 13 residues. The CDR3 sequence: CATSRGSTPEQFF. The CDR3 bases are TGTGCCACCAGCAGAGGCAGCACTCCAGAGCAGTTCTTC.

The gene calls are TRBV20-1 and TRBJ1-5; the D is unclear. The CDR3 has 14 residues. The germline gives CDR1 DFQATT, CDR2 SNEGSKA (reference sequence). Trimming took off 6 bases at V and 6 bases at J, with 18 bases between the two ends. CDR3 residues: CSAPGRTGSQPQHF. The CDR3 DNA reads as TGCAGTGCCCCGGGTAGAACGGGGAGTCAGCCCCAGCATTTT.

Points on this clonotype: This sequence may be a read error, since a much larger clone differs from it by one base. The gene calls are TRBV13 and TRBJ1-2; D gene ambiguous. The germline V and J ends were trimmed by 5 bases and 10 bases, with 26 bases remaining between them. Germline V gene data show CDR1 as PRHDT and CDR2 as FYEKMQ (reference sequence). This CDR3 has 16 amino acids. The CDR3 loop is CASSIHPAGRIKDYTF. The CDR3 DNA reads as TGTGCCAGCAGCATACACCCGGCCGGCCGTATTAAGGACTACACCTTC.

This clonotype was detected a few times. The chain joins TRBV12-3 or TRBV12-4 to TRBJ2-5; 9 bases line up with TRBD1. The CDR3 spans 15 residues. Trimming took 7 bases from V and 3 from J; bases not matched to a gene: 9. Written as DNA, the CDR3 is TGTGCCAGCACCCAGACAGGGGGATACAAAGAGACCCAGTACTTC. Translation gives CASTQTGGYKETQYF.